Presented here are 25 T cell receptor beta chains from one specimen sequenced in a study of blood T cell repertoires in COVID-19. TCRdb's table, derived via immunoSEQ multiplex PCR, lists solely in-frame clones and lacks some. Altogether some 100,000 clones are present, around 82% being singletons, with the ten largest covering about 4.5%. Specimen: peripheral blood. These receptors all stem from a human donor in a cohort sampled during active or convalescent COVID-19.

The chain couples TRBV5-8 to TRBJ2-3; 9 positions agree with TRBD1. The V gene end was trimmed by 5 bases and the J gene end by 8 bases; junction bases not matched to a gene: 12. Germline V gives CDR1 SGHTS, CDR2 YDEGEE. This CDR3 comprises 15 residues. DNA for the CDR3: TGTGCCAGCAGAGCCCCCGGGACAGGGTGGCGTACGCAGTATTTT. This gives the protein CASRAPGTGWRTQYF.

This sequence joins TRBV4-3 and TRBJ1-4; a possible D gene is TRBD1 (5 bases). The V gene's germline CDR1 is LGHNA and CDR2 YSLEER. Trimming removed 0 bases at V and 11 bases at J, with 25 bases between. The CDR3 runs 18 residues. The CDR3 DNA sequence: TGCGCCAGCAGCCAAGATCCCCCCCTCCCCGGGGGGACCCCGAAACTGTTTTTT. Translation: CASSQDPPLPGGTPKLFF.

This chain's CDR3 is CASSLDRPTSGNTIYF. The CDR3 DNA reads as TGTGCCAGCAGTCTGGACAGGCCAACCTCTGGAAACACCATATATTTT. The chain uses TRBV6-2 or TRBV6-3 and TRBJ1-3; 7 nucleotides line up with TRBD1. Trimming removed 5 bases from V and 0 bases from J; junction bases left unmatched: 7. In germline, CDR1 is MNHEY, CDR2 SVGEGT. This CDR3 is built from 16 residues.

J is TRBJ2-1 and V is TRBV7-9; no firm D call. CDR1 is SEHNR and CDR2 is FQNEAQ in the germline V gene (reference sequence). The CDR3 sequence is 13 residues long. V lost 6 bases, J lost 4 bases, and 10 bases lay in between. This chain's CDR3 is CASRYTEYNEQFF. The DNA for the CDR3 is TGTGCCAGCAGGTATACTGAATACAATGAGCAGTTCTTC.

CDR3 region: CASSVLLSSTDTQYF. In DNA, the CDR3 is TGTGCCAGCAGTGTTCTATTATCTAGCACAGATACGCAGTATTTT. This chain links TRBV2 with TRBJ2-3; D gene unclear. V shed 4 bases and J shed 0 bases, with 11 bases lying between them. CDR1 and CDR2 from the germline V gene are SNHLY and FYNNEI. The CDR3 has 15 residues. Combining the CDR3 with reference TRBV2 and TRBJ2-3 gives the whole variable domain EPEVTQTPSHQVTQMGQEVILRCVPISNHLYFYWYRQILGQKVEFLVSFYNNEISEKSEIFDDQFSVERPDGSNFTLKIRSTKLEDSAMYFCASSVLLSSTDTQYFGPGTRLTVL.

This rearrangement joins TRBV7-8 to TRBJ1-3; D is undetermined. The CDR3 runs to 13 residues. Trimming stripped 3 bases from V and 8 bases from J, with 11 bases between. Germline loops: CDR1 SGHVS, CDR2 FQNEAQ. CDR3 amino acids: CASSFDSGDTIYF. For the CDR3, the DNA is TGTGCCAGCAGCTTTGACTCCGGGGACACCATATATTTT.

The CDR3 here is CAWSSTGPSRFF. CDR3 nucleotide sequence: TGTGCCTGGAGTTCAACAGGGCCCTCCCGGTTCTTC. V and J are TRBV30 and TRBJ2-1, with a tentative D call TRBD1 (6 bases). The CDR3 totals 12 residues. Trimming took 2 bases from V and 15 from J, leaving 17 bases between them. CDR1 is GTSNPN, CDR2 SVGIG, per germline (reference sequence). Using reference TRBV30 and TRBJ2-1 for the parts outside the CDR3, the full variable domain is SQTIHQWPATLVQPVGSPLSLECTVEGTSNPNLYWYRQAAGRGLQLLFYSVGIGQISSEVPQNLSASRPQDRQFILSSKKLLLSDSGFYLCAWSSTGPSRFFGPGTRLTVL.

This rearrangement joins TRBV14 to TRBJ1-3, with 9 bases lining up with TRBD1. V lost 0 bases to trimming and J lost 3 bases; unmatched junction nucleotides: 9. The CDR3 has 18 amino acids. CDR1 and CDR2 from the germline V gene are SGHDN and FVKESK. The CDR3 nucleotides read TGTGCCAGCAGCCAAGATCGTAGACAGGGGGTTGGTGGAAACACCATATATTTT. This codes for CASSQDRRQGVGGNTIYF.

The chain joins TRBV18 to TRBJ2-7, with D hard to call. Trimming cost V 3 bases and J 0 bases, with 9 bases left between them. Germline values: CDR1 KGHSH, CDR2 LQKENI. The CDR3 consists of 14 residues. In nucleotides, the CDR3 is TGTGCCAGCTCACCTGACTTAGTCTCCTACGAGCAGTACTTC. Translating it yields CASSPDLVSYEQYF.

This sequence joins TRBV29-1 and TRBJ2-2, with D possibly matching TRBD2 (5 bases). V lost 4 bases to trimming and J lost 6 bases, with 9 bases between them. The CDR3 contains 12 residues. Germline-derived CDR1 and CDR2 are SQVTM and ANQGSEA. The chain's CDR3 is CSVVFGAGELFF. Here the CDR3 DNA reads TGCAGCGTTGTATTCGGGGCCGGGGAGCTGTTTTTT.

Note on this clone: This sample also contains other DNA sequences that code for the same CDR3. This CDR3 reads CASSRQNYEQYF. As DNA, the CDR3 is TGTGCCAGCAGTCGACAGAACTACGAGCAGTACTTC. This chain links TRBV7-9 with TRBJ2-7; the D gene is possibly TRBD1 (5 bases). The CDR3 is 12 amino acids. Between the trimmed V and J ends, which lost 6 bases and 3 bases, there was a span of 9 bases. Per the germline V gene, CDR1 is SEHNR and CDR2 is FQNEAQ (reference sequence).

About this clone itself: Sequence at one end of the junction differs from germline and may be a read error. This chain uses TRBV27 with TRBJ2-1; D gene ambiguous. The CDR3 is made up of 13 amino acids. Germline V lookup: CDR1 MNHEY, CDR2 SMNVEV (reference sequence). CDR3 in amino acids: CASTLPPLDEQFF. The CDR3 DNA follows: TGTGCCAGCACTTTACCCCCTCTAGATGAGCAGTTCTTC.

CDR3 DNA sequence: TGTGCCAGCAGTTTATCCTTGGGCAGGGGGCGGAATGAGCAGTTCTTC. This translates into CASSLSLGRGRNEQFF. The chain carries TRBV28 and TRBJ2-1, with 8 nucleotides matching TRBD1. From germline, CDR1 is MDHEN and CDR2 SYDVKM. J gave up 7 bases and V 1 base, and 9 bases lay outside the gene matches. The CDR3 loop spans 16 amino acids.

This chain uses TRBV4-3 with TRBJ2-3; TRBD2 matches at 9 bases. CDR1 is LGHNA and CDR2 is YSLEER in the germline V gene. This CDR3 has 18 residues. J lost 3 bases, V lost 4 bases, and 14 bases had no gene match. The CDR3 region has the DNA TGCGCCAGCAGCCGAGGACTAGCGTCGGGGGCAATTACAGATACGCAGTATTTT. It is translated as CASSRGLASGAITDTQYF.

CDR3 amino acids: CATSDGNLAGGETQYF. The CDR3 DNA is TGTGCCACCAGTGATGGGAATTTAGCGGGAGGTGAGACCCAGTACTTC. The gene calls are TRBV24-1 and TRBJ2-5, with 10 bases aligning to TRBD2. Germline assignment: CDR1 KGHDR and CDR2 SFDVKD. This CDR3 region has 16 residues. Trimming removed 3 bases from V and 5 bases from J; junction bases left unmatched: 8.

V usage is TRBV5-1 and J usage is TRBJ2-7; no firm D call. V lost 3 bases and J lost 0, with 7 bases in between. The CDR3 sequence is 13 residues long. Germline V CDR1 and CDR2: SGHRS, YFSETQ. The CDR3 region is CASSSVSSYEQYF. The CDR3 nucleotides read TGCGCCAGCAGCTCCGTTAGCTCCTACGAGCAGTACTTC.

The gene calls are TRBV10-3 and TRBJ2-7; TRBD1 is a possible D gene (5 bases). This CDR3 has 15 amino acids. In germline, CDR1 is ENHRY, CDR2 SYGVKD. V lost 5 bases, J lost 2 bases, and 16 bases lay in between. CDR3 in amino acids: CAISNFYDRAYEQYF. The CDR3 DNA reads TGTGCCATCAGTAACTTTTATGACAGAGCCTACGAGCAGTACTTC.

This clone was detected only a few times. CDR3 nucleotides: TGTGCCAGTAGTGACACCTACGAGCAGTACTTC. Translated, it gives CASSDTYEQYF. The chain joins TRBV19 to TRBJ2-7, with unresolved D. Germline V gene lookup returns CDR1 LNHDA and CDR2 SQIVND (reference sequence). V lost 5 bases and J 2 bases, leaving 4 bases between the germline ends. The CDR3 length is 11 residues. Full variable domain (outside the CDR3, taken from reference TRBV19 and TRBJ2-7): DGGITQSPKYLFRKEGQNVTLSCEQNLNHDAMYWYRQDPGQGLRLIYYSQIVNDFQKGDIAEGYSVSREKKESFPLTVTSAQKNPTAFYLCASSDTYEQYFGPGTRLTVT.

This clone was observed a few times. J is TRBJ2-2 and V is TRBV12-1; the table assigns TRBD2, which was not confirmed against the DNA. TRBV12-1 is a pseudogene segment. The CDR3 has 19 amino acids. CDR3 loop: CASSITPVRGDRETGELFF. Written as DNA, the CDR3 is TGTGCCAGCAGCATAACCCCGGTCCGGGGGGACCGAGAAACCGGGGAGCTGTTTTTT.

This clone turned up a few times. The chain has TRBV19 and TRBJ1-2; 8 bases line up with TRBD1. The ends lost 9 bases at V and 8 bases at J; junction bases unmatched: 5. The CDR3 is 11 amino acids. CDR1 is LNHDA and CDR2 is SQIVND in the germline V gene (reference sequence). This CDR3 is CASGQGEGYTF. CDR3 coding DNA: TGTGCCAGCGGACAGGGAGAAGGCTACACCTTC.

The chain couples TRBV13 to TRBJ2-7; 8 nucleotides line up with TRBD1. There are 14 residues in the CDR3. J was trimmed by 3 bases and V by 4 bases; bases with no gene match: 5. Germline V CDR1 and CDR2: PRHDT, FYEKMQ (reference sequence). CDR3 in amino acids: CASSYGTGNYEQYF. Written as DNA, the CDR3 is TGTGCCAGCAGCTACGGGACAGGTAACTACGAGCAGTACTTC.

The rearrangement joins TRBV19 to TRBJ1-1; tentatively, D is TRBD1 (6 bases). Germline V gene sequence: CDR1 LNHDA, CDR2 SQIVND (reference sequence). Trimming removed 0 bases at V and 14 bases at J, with 13 bases between. The CDR3 is 12 residues long. CDR3 sequence reads: CASSIEDRPPFF. The CDR3, as DNA: TGTGCCAGTAGTATAGAGGACAGACCACCCTTCTTT.

This chain connects TRBV24-1 to TRBJ1-5; 7 positions agree with TRBD1. Germline V gene data show CDR1 as KGHDR and CDR2 as SFDVKD. This CDR3 comprises 15 residues. Germline trimming cut 9 bases from V and 0 bases from J; bases unmatched to any gene: 7. The CDR3 region has the DNA TGTGCCACCGCTCAGGGGGGAGGTAGCAATCAGCCCCAGCATTTT. This gives the protein CATAQGGGSNQPQHF.

The V call is TRBV19, the J call TRBJ1-5; perhaps TRBD1 as D (6 bases). The CDR3 runs to 16 residues. V lost 7 bases, J lost 0 bases, and 16 bases lay in between. Germline V gene data show CDR1 as LNHDA and CDR2 as SQIVND (reference sequence). The CDR3 nucleotides are TGTGCCAGTATAGGTTGGGCAGGGGATAGCAATCAGCCCCAGCATTTT. Encoded protein: CASIGWAGDSNQPQHF.

This clone is a singleton in its sample. This sequence joins TRBV28 and TRBJ1-1; tentatively, D is TRBD1 (5 bases). Looked up from germline, CDR1 is MDHEN and CDR2 is SYDVKM. V lost 4 bases and J lost 5, with 17 bases in between. This CDR3 region has 15 residues. The CDR3 region has the DNA TGTGCCAGCAGTTCCCCATCCGGGGGAAATACTGAAGCTTTCTTT. Translating gives CASSSPSGGNTEAFF. The full variable domain, rest sourced from reference TRBV28 and TRBJ1-1, is DVKVTQSSRYLVKRTGEKVFLECVQDMDHENMFWYRQDPGLGLRLIYFSYDVKMKEKGDIPEGYSVSREKKERFSLILESASTNQTSMYLCASSSPSGGNTEAFFGQGTRLTVV.